This T cell receptor beta chain appears in the sequencing data of a study of T cell responses to AZD1222 COVID-19 vaccine. Method: immunoSEQ multiplex PCR; TCRdb's copy keeps in-frame clones and lacks some. The sample contains tens of thousands of clones, roughly 91% of which appear only once. The source is an adult in good health. The sequences come from peripheral blood, collected on day 0 of MenACWY control vaccination.

The CDR3 bases are TGTGCCAGCAGAACAGGGGGCGCGATGAACACTGAAGCTTTCTTT. It translates to CASRTGGAMNTEAFF. The chain has TRBV27 and TRBJ1-1; 9 bases match TRBD1. Germline loops: CDR1 MNHEY, CDR2 SMNVEV (reference sequence). After removal of 6 bases from V and 0 bases from J, the junction contained 5 bases not matched to a gene. This CDR3 is 15 amino acids long.